Below are 5 T cell receptor beta chains sequenced from a single sample in a study of blood T cell repertoires in COVID-19 (dated by TCRdb to the early 2020s). Receptors were amplified or captured by the immunoSEQ multiplex PCR assay. The immuneACCESS repertoire file appears here via TCRdb, limited to in-frame rearrangements. These files lack a portion of the clones; in checked studies, under half of the deficit traces to unresolved V genes, and the cause of the others is not known. The sample includes under 200,000 clones, with around 76% observed a single time. The ten largest clones take up roughly 8% of the sample. The sequencing input was peripheral blood. The receptors originated from a woman in her sixties or seventies with COVID-19, enrolled during active disease.

The chain couples TRBV14 to TRBJ2-5; the match to TRBD2 covers 8 bases. Germline lookup yields CDR1 SGHDN and CDR2 FVKESK. Germline trimming cut 5 bases from V and 2 bases from J; bases unmatched to any gene: 4. CDR3 length equals 14 residues. The CDR3 coding sequence is TGTGCCAGCAGCGCTACTAGCGGACAAGAGACCCAGTACTTC. Amino acid sequence: CASSATSGQETQYF. Full variable domain (missing parts from reference TRBV14 and TRBJ2-5): EAGVTQFPSHSVIEKGQTVTLRCDPISGHDNLYWYRRVMGKEIKFLLHFVKESKQDESGMPNNRFLAERTGGTYSTLKVQPAELEDSGVYFCASSATSGQETQYFGPGTRLLVL.

The V and J genes are TRBV4-2 and TRBJ2-7; 9 bases match TRBD2. The CDR3 is made up of 15 amino acids. Looked up from germline, CDR1 is LGHNA and CDR2 is YNFKEQ. V shed 1 base and J 4 bases; nucleotides not matched to a gene: 5. DNA for the CDR3: TGTGCCAGCAGCCAAGCTCTAGCGGGACGTTACGAGCAGTACTTC. This translates into CASSQALAGRYEQYF.

This clone was detected only once. It may be a read error: a sequence one base away is much more abundant. This specimen includes other DNA sequences encoding the same CDR3. This chain connects TRBV5-1 to TRBJ1-2; 8 bases map to TRBD1. The trim removed 0 bases at V and 2 bases at J, leaving 0 bases unmatched. This CDR3 is 14 amino acids long. CDR1 and CDR2 from the germline V gene are SGHRS and YFSETQ. The CDR3 protein is CASSLGQGNYGYTF. DNA for the CDR3: TGCGCCAGCAGCTTGGGACAGGGGAACTATGGCTACACCTTC.

The chain links TRBV5-4 to TRBJ1-2, with a weak D call TRBD1 (6 bases). Germline lookup yields CDR1 SGHNT and CDR2 YYREEE (reference sequence). The CDR3 consists of 14 residues. Trimming took off 1 base at V and 4 bases at J, with 11 bases between the two ends. CDR3 bases: TGTGCCAGCAGCTTGCGGCAGGGGACCTATGGCTACACCTTC. Translating gives CASSLRQGTYGYTF.

The chain employs TRBV24-1 and TRBJ2-3; a weak D match, TRBD1 (5 bases). The CDR3 is 14 residues long. Germline loops: CDR1 KGHDR, CDR2 SFDVKD. Trimming left V 6 bases short and J 2 bases short, with 11 bases between. The CDR3 nucleotides are TGTGCCACCAGTCCCGGACACTACACAGATACGCAGTATTTT. Its protein is CATSPGHYTDTQYF.